These T cell receptor beta chains were read from a single sample in a study of radiation and T cells in renal cell carcinoma. The repertoire was sequenced with immunoSEQ multiplex PCR; TCRdb's copy has only in-frame clones and lacks some. The sample shows 150,000 to 180,000 clones, 80% to 90% of them seen only once. This specimen consisted of blood, obtained from a patient whose treatment included radiotherapy and nephrectomy. The receptors stem from a woman in her fifties or sixties with renal cell carcinoma. CDR3s include the opening cysteine and the closing phenylalanine or tryptophan. A D gene is named only where the DNA matches it firmly. A clone size is listed for some rows: how often the clone was seen (once, few, many), or a class if it is expanded.

j_call: TRBJ1-1; v_call: TRBV10-3; clone_size: -; d_call: -; cdr3_nt: TGTGCCATCAGTGCCCGCGGACAGATGAACACTGAAGCTTTCTTT; cdr3_aa: CAISARGQMNTEAFF
j_call: TRBJ2-3; v_call: TRBV6-1; clone_size: once; d_call: TRBD2; cdr3_nt: TGTGCCAGCCGAAGGACTAGCGGGGGAGGGGATACGCAGTATTTT; cdr3_aa: CASRRTSGGGDTQYF
j_call: TRBJ2-5; v_call: TRBV23-1; clone_size: -; d_call: -; cdr3_nt: TGCGCCAGCAGTCAAGCAGTAGTAGGACGGGTAAAAGAGACCCAGTACTTC; cdr3_aa: CASSQAVVGRVKETQYF
j_call: TRBJ2-7; v_call: TRBV4-3; clone_size: -; d_call: -; cdr3_nt: TGCGCCAGCAGCCAAGAGGGCGGCAGCTCCTACGAGCAGTACTTC; cdr3_aa: CASSQEGGSSYEQYF
j_call: TRBJ2-4; v_call: TRBV25-1; clone_size: once; d_call: -; cdr3_nt: TGTGCCAGCAGTGGACCCTTAGGGGCTAAAAACATTCAGTACTTC; cdr3_aa: CASSGPLGAKNIQYF
j_call: TRBJ2-2; v_call: TRBV11-2; clone_size: few; d_call: -; cdr3_nt: TGTGCCAGCAGCCGGGTAGGGACCGGGGAGCTGTTTTTT; cdr3_aa: CASSRVGTGELFF
j_call: TRBJ2-3; v_call: TRBV4-1; clone_size: -; d_call: -; cdr3_nt: TGCGCCAGCAGCCCACTGGGGGGGCTCCCCACAGATACGCAGTATTTT; cdr3_aa: CASSPLGGLPTDTQYF
j_call: TRBJ2-3; v_call: TRBV9; clone_size: -; d_call: -; cdr3_nt: TGTGCCAGCAGCGCACCCACAGATACGCAGTATTTT; cdr3_aa: CASSAPTDTQYF
j_call: TRBJ1-2; v_call: TRBV18; clone_size: -; d_call: -; cdr3_nt: TGTGCCAGCTCACCAAAGGAAGGCTATGGCTACACCTTC; cdr3_aa: CASSPKEGYGYTF
j_call: TRBJ2-7; v_call: TRBV7-2; clone_size: once; d_call: TRBD2; cdr3_nt: TGTGCCAGCAGTCCTAGCGGGGGGGCCGGGCAGTACTTC; cdr3_aa: CASSPSGGAGQYF
j_call: TRBJ1-4; v_call: TRBV7-2; clone_size: -; d_call: -; cdr3_nt: TGTGCCAGCAGACCACAGGGCGCAACTAATGAAAAACTGTTTTTT; cdr3_aa: CASRPQGATNEKLFF
j_call: TRBJ1-5; v_call: TRBV6-6; clone_size: once; d_call: TRBD1; cdr3_nt: TGTGCCAGCAGTTTACTAGGACAGGGGACTCAGCCCCAGCATTTT; cdr3_aa: CASSLLGQGTQPQHF
j_call: TRBJ1-2; v_call: TRBV11-3; clone_size: -; d_call: TRBD1; cdr3_nt: TGTGCCAGCAGCATCGATGGACAGGGACGAGGCTACACCTTC; cdr3_aa: CASSIDGQGRGYTF
j_call: TRBJ1-1; v_call: TRBV6-6; clone_size: -; d_call: -; cdr3_nt: TGTGCCAGCACCTCGTCAGGCGCGAACACTGAAGCTTTCTTT; cdr3_aa: CASTSSGANTEAFF
j_call: TRBJ2-3; v_call: TRBV7-9; clone_size: -; d_call: TRBD1; cdr3_nt: TGTGCCAGCAGGTGGACAGGGACAGATACGCAGTATTTT; cdr3_aa: CASRWTGTDTQYF
j_call: TRBJ2-7; v_call: TRBV10-1; clone_size: -; d_call: TRBD2; cdr3_nt: TGCGCCAGCTCCGCTAGCGGGGCCCCCTACGAGCAGTACTTC; cdr3_aa: CASSASGAPYEQYF
j_call: TRBJ2-1; v_call: TRBV18; clone_size: -; d_call: TRBD2; cdr3_nt: TGTGCCAGCTCGCCTCGGGCTAGCGGGGGAAACTACAATGAGCAGTTCTTC; cdr3_aa: CASSPRASGGNYNEQFF
j_call: TRBJ2-2; v_call: TRBV6-5; clone_size: -; d_call: TRBD2; cdr3_nt: TGTGCCAGCAGTTACTCTGGCGGGGGGGCTGGCGGGGAGCTGTTTTTT; cdr3_aa: CASSYSGGGAGGELFF
j_call: TRBJ1-2; v_call: TRBV6-1; clone_size: -; d_call: TRBD1; cdr3_nt: TGTGCCAGCAGTCTCGACAGGGTGTTTGCCTATGGCTACACCTTC; cdr3_aa: CASSLDRVFAYGYTF
j_call: TRBJ2-7; v_call: TRBV11-2; clone_size: -; d_call: -; cdr3_nt: TGTGCCAGCAGCCGAGGGAGACCGGGAACTGTCGAGCAGTACTTC; cdr3_aa: CASSRGRPGTVEQYF
j_call: TRBJ2-3; v_call: TRBV18; clone_size: -; d_call: TRBD2; cdr3_nt: TGTGCCAGCTCACAGAGCCAGCGGGGGGATATAGATACGCAGTATTTT; cdr3_aa: CASSQSQRGDIDTQYF
j_call: TRBJ1-3; v_call: TRBV11-2; clone_size: once; d_call: -; cdr3_nt: TGTGCCAGCAGCTTAGACCGGGCAGGGACTGGAAACACCATATATTTT; cdr3_aa: CASSLDRAGTGNTIYF
j_call: TRBJ2-3; v_call: TRBV5-1; clone_size: -; d_call: TRBD2; cdr3_nt: TGCGCCAGCAGTGCGGGCGCGACTAGCGGGGGCACAGATACGCAGTATTTT; cdr3_aa: CASSAGATSGGTDTQYF
j_call: TRBJ2-3; v_call: TRBV2; clone_size: -; d_call: -; cdr3_nt: TGTGCCAGCACCCGGGACAGCACAGATACGCAGTATTTT; cdr3_aa: CASTRDSTDTQYF